This entry lists 21 T cell receptor beta chains sequenced from one sample in a study of cytomegalovirus exposure and HLA in healthy donors. TCRdb keeps only in-frame clones here, not all; method: immunoSEQ multiplex PCR. Of about 160,000 clones detected, just under 90% appear once; the ten largest clones hold around 10%. Sequenced input: PBMCs. The receptors derive from a woman younger than 30 in good health and CMV-seropositive.

V usage is TRBV29-1 and J usage is TRBJ1-1; D possibly corresponds to TRBD1 (6 bases). V was cut by 0 bases and J by 10 bases, with 6 bases left in between. Germline V gene sequence: CDR1 SQVTM, CDR2 ANQGSEA. The CDR3 is 10 amino acids. CDR3 nucleotide sequence: TGCAGCGTTGAAGAGGGGGCAGCTTTCTTT. It specifies CSVEEGAAFF. Drawing the rest from reference TRBV29-1 and TRBJ1-1, the complete variable domain is SAVISQKPSRDICQRGTSLTIQCQVDSQVTMMFWYRQQPGQSLTLIATANQGSEATYESGFVIDKFPISRPNLTFSTLTVSNMSPEDSSIYLCSVEEGAAFFGQGTRLTVV.

Only a few counts were recorded for this clone. The chain couples TRBV6-4 to TRBJ2-3, with D possibly being TRBD1 (6 bases). Trimming left V 2 bases short and J 4 bases short, with 10 bases between. This CDR3 is 14 amino acids long. Germline CDR1 MRHNA, CDR2 SNTAGT. This chain's CDR3 is CASSDKGESDTQYF. CDR3 nucleotides: TGTGCCAGCAGTGACAAGGGGGAATCAGATACGCAGTATTTT.

The chain recombines TRBV27 with TRBJ2-7; weak D call: TRBD1 (5 bases). Between the trimmed V and J ends, which lost 2 bases and 2 bases, there was a span of 10 bases. This CDR3 spans 14 amino acids. Germline CDR1 is MNHEY and CDR2 is SMNVEV (reference sequence). DNA of the CDR3: TGTGCCAGCAGTTTAAAGGGGATCCCCTACGAGCAGTACTTC. Amino acids: CASSLKGIPYEQYF.

V is TRBV7-2 and J is TRBJ2-3, with D uncertain. Germline assignment: CDR1 SGHTA and CDR2 FQGNSA. The V gene lost 2 bases and the J gene lost 0 bases, with 9 bases spanning the gap. This CDR3 has 15 amino acids. The CDR3 DNA is TGTGCCAGCAGCTTAAACCTGCTAAGCACAGATACGCAGTATTTT. Residues: CASSLNLLSTDTQYF.

V gene TRBV28 combines with J gene TRBJ1-5; D is perhaps TRBD1 (5 bases). V lost 6 bases, J lost 4 bases, and 10 bases lay in between. The CDR3 loop spans 13 amino acids. Germline V gives CDR1 MDHEN, CDR2 SYDVKM. The CDR3 coding sequence is TGTGCCAGCAGAATGGGGGGGAATCAGCCCCAGCATTTT. It is translated as CASRMGGNQPQHF.

The chain has TRBV6-6 and TRBJ2-7, with 14 bases matching TRBD2. Unmatched junction bases numbered 6, after V lost 5 bases and J lost 6 bases. Germline V gene sequence: CDR1 MNHNY, CDR2 SVGAGI (reference sequence). The CDR3 sequence is 15 residues long. The CDR3 region has the DNA TGTGCCAGCAGTCCGAGACTAGCGGGAGGGGGCGAGCAGTACTTC. This codes for CASSPRLAGGGEQYF.

The V call is TRBV25-1, the J call TRBJ2-1; a possible D gene is TRBD2 (7 bases). The V gene lost 4 bases and the J gene lost 7 bases, with 17 bases spanning the gap. This CDR3 comprises 15 residues. CDR1 MGHDK and CDR2 SYGVNS come from the germline V gene. The CDR3 region has the DNA TGTGCCAGCAGTGCCCGAAGGGGGGGAGGGAATGAGCAGTTCTTC. This codes for CASSARRGGGNEQFF.

The chain has TRBV5-1 and TRBJ1-2, with D possibly matching TRBD1 (6 bases). Trimming took 4 bases from V and 6 from J, leaving 22 bases between them. Per germline, CDR1 SGHRS and CDR2 YFSETQ. The CDR3 totals 16 residues. CDR3 amino acids: CASSPAKTGTDHGYTF. CDR3 nucleotide sequence: TGCGCCAGCAGCCCGGCGAAAACAGGGACCGACCATGGCTACACCTTC. The whole variable domain, remainder taken from reference TRBV5-1 and TRBJ1-2, is KAGVTQTPRYLIKTRGQQVTLSCSPISGHRSVSWYQQTPGQGLQFLFEYFSETQRNKGNFPGRFSGRQFSNSRSEMNVSTLELGDSALYLCASSPAKTGTDHGYTFGSGTRLTVV.

The chain has TRBV2 and TRBJ1-4; 8 nucleotides agree with TRBD1. Germline V gene sequence: CDR1 SNHLY, CDR2 FYNNEI. V gave up 10 bases and J gave up 7 bases; unmatched junction bases: 8. This CDR3 region has 13 residues. CDR3 DNA: TGTGCCACCAGAGGACAGGGTCTTGAAAAACTGTTTTTT. Translated, it gives CATRGQGLEKLFF. Together with reference TRBV2 and TRBJ1-4, the CDR3 gives the full variable domain: EPEVTQTPSHQVTQMGQEVILRCVPISNHLYFYWYRQILGQKVEFLVSFYNNEISEKSEIFDDQFSVERPDGSNFTLKIRSTKLEDSAMYFCATRGQGLEKLFFGSGTQLSVL.

This clone occurred once. The gene calls are TRBV7-3 and TRBJ2-1, with TRBD1 matching 11 bases. CDR3 length equals 14 residues. Unmatched junction bases numbered 4, after V lost 3 bases and J lost 9 bases. CDR1 and CDR2 (germline): SGHTA, FQGTGA. DNA for the CDR3: TGTGCCAGCAGCTTGGGGACAGGGGGGACTGAGCAGTTCTTC. The encoded protein is CASSLGTGGTEQFF.

The V and J genes are TRBV7-3 and TRBJ2-5; D is unresolved. V was shortened by 5 bases and J by 5 bases, with 12 bases between the two germline ends. This CDR3 is built from 13 residues. Germline-derived CDR1 and CDR2 are SGHTA and FQGTGA. The CDR3 here is CASSPSPRETQYF. In nucleotides, the CDR3 is TGTGCCAGCAGCCCATCCCCCCGGGAGACCCAGTACTTC.

V gene TRBV9 combines with J gene TRBJ2-2; TRBD2 matches 9 bases. The germline gives CDR1 SGDLS, CDR2 YYNGEE. The CDR3 is 17 residues long. With V trimmed by 4 bases and J by 1 base, 8 bases remained unmatched. The CDR3 bases are TGTGCCAGCAGCTCCCCAAGGACTAGCGTGAACACCGGGGAGCTGTTTTTT. Protein sequence: CASSSPRTSVNTGELFF. Combining the CDR3 with reference TRBV9 and TRBJ2-2 gives the whole variable domain DSGVTQTPKHLITATGQRVTLRCSPRSGDLSVYWYQQSLDQGLQFLIQYYNGEERAKGNILERFSAQQFPDLHSELNLSSLELGDSALYFCASSSPRTSVNTGELFFGEGSRLTVL.

The J gene is TRBJ2-3, the V gene TRBV12-5; D possibly corresponds to TRBD2 (5 bases). The germline V and J ends were trimmed by 7 bases and 0 bases, with 11 bases remaining between them. Germline values: CDR1 LGHNT, CDR2 FRNRAP. This CDR3 has 14 amino acids. CDR3 sequence (DNA): TGTGCTAGTGTTGCGTCGGGAAGCACAGATACGCAGTATTTT. Amino acid sequence: CASVASGSTDTQYF.

The chain links TRBV9 to TRBJ1-1; weak D call: TRBD1 (6 bases). V dropped 4 bases and J dropped 4 bases, with 35 bases sitting between them. CDR3 length equals 21 residues. CDR1 and CDR2 from the germline V gene are SGDLS and YYNGEE. The chain's CDR3 is CASSSRREGGTPLLAGTEAFF. The DNA of the CDR3 is TGTGCCAGCAGCTCGAGACGGGAGGGTGGGACACCTCTTCTCGCGGGCACTGAAGCTTTCTTT.

The rearrangement uses TRBV7-2 and TRBJ2-1; D is perhaps TRBD2 (6 bases). Germline V gene data show CDR1 as SGHTA and CDR2 as FQGNSA. V lost 6 bases and J lost 11, with 17 bases in between. The CDR3 sequence is 13 residues long. The CDR3 nucleotides are TGTGCCAGCAGTTCCCCGACGGGAGTTAAGCAGTTCTTC. This sequence encodes CASSSPTGVKQFF.

The rearrangement uses TRBV11-2 and TRBJ1-3; D not resolved. The length of the CDR3 is 11 residues. The V gene lost 4 bases and the J gene lost 14 bases, with 12 bases spanning the gap. CDR1 SGHAT and CDR2 FQNNGV come from the germline V gene. CDR3 in amino acids: CASSSGRGVYF. The CDR3 coding sequence is TGTGCCAGCAGCTCGGGCCGGGGAGTATATTTT. The whole variable domain, remainder taken from reference TRBV11-2 and TRBJ1-3, is EAGVAQSPRYKIIEKRQSVAFWCNPISGHATLYWYQQILGQGPKLLIQFQNNGVVDDSQLPKDRFSAERLKGVDSTLKIQPAKLEDSAVYLCASSSGRGVYFGEGSWLTVV.

The chain combines TRBV21-1 with TRBJ1-2. TRBV21-1 is designated a pseudogene. This CDR3 contains 12 residues. CDR3 amino acids: CASAGAGYGYTF. CDR3 DNA: TGTGCCAGCGCGGGGGCGGGCTATGGCTACACCTTC.

The genes are TRBV18 and TRBJ2-7, with 7 nucleotides matching TRBD2. With V trimmed by 3 bases and J by 0 bases, 2 bases remained unmatched. The CDR3 length is 14 residues. Germline assignment: CDR1 KGHSH and CDR2 LQKENI. For the CDR3, the DNA is TGTGCCAGCTCACCGCCGGGAGGCTCCTACGAGCAGTACTTC. Encoded protein: CASSPPGGSYEQYF. Looking up the rest from reference TRBV18 and TRBJ2-7 gives the full variable domain: NAGVMQNPRHLVRRRGQEARLRCSPMKGHSHVYWYRQLPEEGLKFMVYLQKENIIDESGMPKERFSAEFPKEGPSILRIQQVVRGDSAAYFCASSPPGGSYEQYFGPGTRLTVT.

Turning to this clone: This same CDR3 is encoded by further DNA sequences in the sample. The V call is TRBV7-9, the J call TRBJ2-3; D uncertain. There are 14 residues in the CDR3. Between the trimmed V and J ends, which lost 1 base and 2 bases, there was a span of 7 bases. The germline V gene has CDR1 SEHNR and CDR2 FQNEAQ (reference sequence). CDR3 loop: CASSLGLSTDTQYF. DNA for the CDR3: TGTGCCAGCAGCTTAGGGCTTTCCACAGATACGCAGTATTTT. The full variable domain, rest sourced from reference TRBV7-9 and TRBJ2-3, is DTGVSQNPRHKITKRGQNVTFRCDPISEHNRLYWYRQTLGQGPEFLTYFQNEAQLEKSRLLSDRFSAERPKGSFSTLEIQRTEQGDSAMYLCASSLGLSTDTQYFGPGTRLTVL.

This chain connects TRBV7-8 to TRBJ1-3, with D tentatively TRBD1 (6 bases). Germline CDR1 and CDR2: SGHVS and FQNEAQ. The ends were cut back, 0 bases at V and 3 bases at J, with 9 bases in the middle. This CDR3 is 15 amino acids long. The CDR3 here is CASSLARGSGNTIYF. The CDR3 DNA is TGTGCCAGCAGCTTAGCCAGGGGTAGTGGAAACACCATATATTTT.

This sequence joins TRBV7-9 and TRBJ2-5, with 9 bases lining up with TRBD1. Per the germline V gene, CDR1 is SEHNR and CDR2 is FQNEAQ (reference sequence). The CDR3 contains 15 residues. Trimming at V came to 1 base and at J to 3 bases, leaving 3 bases not matched to a gene. The CDR3 is CASSLGQGVEETQYF. The CDR3 DNA is TGTGCCAGCAGCTTAGGACAGGGGGTGGAAGAGACCCAGTACTTC.